A single sample is the source of the 27 T cell receptor beta chains below, sequenced in a study of CD8+ T cells in alopecia areata. As for treatment: oral pan-JAK inhibitor, 5-10 mg twice daily. Extraction of RNA preceded its reverse transcription into cDNA, which served as the sequencing template. Data came from immunoSEQ multiplex PCR; TCRdb stores just in-frame clones and leaves some out. The sample holds about 180,000 clones, roughly 58% seen once. The sequences come from CD4+ T cells sorted from blood, collected between weeks 55 and 65, from a patient treated with tofacitinib. These receptors all stem from a human donor with alopecia areata.

This clone was seen once. The rearrangement joins TRBV7-2 to TRBJ2-5, with D perhaps matching TRBD2 (6 bases). Per germline, CDR1 SGHTA and CDR2 FQGNSA. V lost 1 base and J lost 2, with 14 bases in between. The CDR3 has 16 amino acids. The CDR3 sequence: CASSLGGPGDQETQYF. CDR3 bases: TGTGCCAGCAGCTTAGGAGGTCCGGGGGATCAAGAGACCCAGTACTTC. Variable domain in full (rest from reference TRBV7-2 and TRBJ2-5): GAGVSQSPSNKVTEKGKDVELRCDPISGHTALYWYRQSLGQGLEFLIYFQGNSAPDKSGLPSDRFSAERTGGSVSTLTIQRTQQEDSAVYLCASSLGGPGDQETQYFGPGTRLLVL.

This clone is a singleton in its sample. The genes are TRBV7-9 and TRBJ2-4; tentative D call: TRBD1 (6 bases). This CDR3 spans 12 amino acids. The germline V gene encodes CDR1 SEHNR and CDR2 FQNEAQ (reference sequence). V was cut by 7 bases and J by 14 bases, with 18 bases left in between. For the CDR3, the DNA is TGTGCCAGCAACCCTATTCCGGGACAAAAGTACTTC. Its translation: CASNPIPGQKYF.

CDR3 bases: TGTGCCAGCGGACGGTGGGGCACTGAAGCTTTCTTT. Translated: CASGRWGTEAFF. The rearrangement links TRBV27 to TRBJ1-1; D is undetermined. From germline, CDR1 is MNHEY and CDR2 SMNVEV (reference sequence). The CDR3 has 12 amino acids. Trimming removed 8 bases from V and 4 bases from J, with 11 bases in between.

This sequence joins TRBV29-1 and TRBJ1-5; the D gene is possibly TRBD1 (6 bases). Between the trimmed V and J ends, which lost 6 bases and 7 bases, there was a span of 13 bases. CDR3 size: 12 residues. CDR1 is SQVTM and CDR2 is ANQGSEA in the germline V gene. In DNA form, the CDR3 reads TGCAGCGTCCGGGAGGGGGGCCAGCCCCAGCATTTT. Encoded protein: CSVREGGQPQHF.

This sequence joins TRBV9 and TRBJ2-3, with TRBD2 matching over 7 bases. V trimming: 0 bases; J trimming: 6 bases; junction bases outside the gene matches: 4. CDR1 is SGDLS, CDR2 YYNGEE, per germline. The CDR3 has 14 amino acids. CDR3: CASSVEAGVDTQYF. The CDR3 DNA reads as TGTGCCAGCAGCGTAGAGGCGGGGGTTGATACGCAGTATTTT.

This clone has a handful of counts. The rearrangement links TRBV6-5 to TRBJ2-1, with 8 positions matching TRBD1. Germline trimming cut 9 bases from V and 3 bases from J; bases unmatched to any gene: 7. There are 14 residues in the CDR3. CDR1 and CDR2 (germline): MNHEY, SVGAGI. The CDR3 region has the DNA TGTGCCAGTAGGCAGGGGGCATTCTACAATGAGCAGTTCTTC. Amino acid sequence: CASRQGAFYNEQFF.

The chain links TRBV5-6 to TRBJ1-2; TRBD1 matches at 8 bases. The V gene end was trimmed by 2 bases and the J gene end by 3 bases; junction bases not matched to a gene: 3. CDR3 length equals 14 residues. In germline, CDR1 is SGHDT, CDR2 YYEEEE. This CDR3 reads CASSFLDRDYGYTF. For the CDR3, the DNA is TGTGCCAGCAGCTTCTTGGACAGGGACTATGGCTACACCTTC. Complete variable domain (other parts from reference TRBV5-6 and TRBJ1-2): DAGVTQSPTHLIKTRGQQVTLRCSPKSGHDTVSWYQQALGQGPQFIFQYYEEEERQRGNFPDRFSGHQFPNYSSELNVNALLLGDSALYLCASSFLDRDYGYTFGSGTRLTVV.

CDR3 sequence: CASSYRQENIQYF. CDR3 nucleotide sequence: TGTGCCAGCAGTTATCGACAGGAAAACATTCAGTACTTC. V is TRBV6-5 and J is TRBJ2-4; a weak D match, TRBD1 (6 bases). The CDR3 loop spans 13 amino acids. Germline CDR1 MNHEY, CDR2 SVGAGI. V shed 3 bases and J shed 5 bases, with 8 bases lying between them.

The chain links TRBV27 to TRBJ2-7; 9 nucleotides align to TRBD2. Germline V gives CDR1 MNHEY, CDR2 SMNVEV (reference sequence). This CDR3 comprises 14 residues. The V and J ends lost 6 bases and 2 bases, in that order; junction bases with no gene match: 5. CDR3: CASRPGTSTYEQYF. DNA of the CDR3: TGTGCCAGCAGACCCGGGACTAGCACCTACGAGCAGTACTTC.

This rearrangement joins TRBV7-9 to TRBJ2-4; the D is unclear. This CDR3 region has 15 residues. CDR1 is SEHNR and CDR2 is FQNEAQ in the germline V gene (reference sequence). Trimming cost V 5 bases and J 2 bases, with 13 bases left between them. CDR3 sequence reads: CASSPRRGTKNIQYF. The CDR3 DNA sequence: TGTGCCAGCAGCCCCCGCCGCGGCACCAAAAACATTCAGTACTTC.

This clone was seen a handful of times. V and J are TRBV30 and TRBJ1-2; D is perhaps TRBD1 (5 bases). The CDR3 sequence is 12 residues long. V was trimmed by 2 bases and J by 8 bases, leaving 12 bases between them. Germline V gives CDR1 GTSNPN, CDR2 SVGIG (reference sequence). CDR3 residues: CAWSPGAQGYTF. CDR3 nucleotides: TGTGCCTGGAGTCCTGGGGCTCAGGGCTACACCTTC.

This clone was observed a handful of times. V gene TRBV6-5 combines with J gene TRBJ2-7; 7 bases fit TRBD1. The trim removed 0 bases at V and 4 bases at J, leaving 9 bases unmatched. The germline V gene has CDR1 MNHEY and CDR2 SVGAGI. CDR3 length: 16 amino acids. CDR3 nucleotides: TGTGCCAGCAGTTACTCGTTCGCACAGGGGAAGTACGAGCAGTACTTC. As protein: CASSYSFAQGKYEQYF.

The sample holds a few counts of this clone. V is TRBV29-1 and J is TRBJ2-3, with a possible D match to TRBD2 (5 bases). The CDR3 is 11 residues long. V shed 8 bases and J shed 5 bases, with 11 bases lying between them. CDR1 SQVTM and CDR2 ANQGSEA come from the germline V gene. This CDR3 is CSSGRGDTQYF. The CDR3, as DNA: TGCAGCTCAGGACGGGGAGATACGCAGTATTTT.

The chain links TRBV4-1 to TRBJ2-3; TRBD2 aligns across 7 bases. The V gene end was trimmed by 5 bases and the J gene end by 2 bases; junction bases not matched to a gene: 13. Germline lookup yields CDR1 MGHRA and CDR2 YSYEKL. This CDR3 contains 17 residues. CDR3: CASSTTWSSGSTDTQYF. As DNA, the CDR3 is TGCGCCAGCAGCACAACGTGGAGTAGCGGGTCCACAGATACGCAGTATTTT.

This sequence joins TRBV2 and TRBJ2-7, with D unclear. Germline V CDR1 and CDR2: SNHLY, FYNNEI. Trimming shortened V by 4 bases and J by 0 bases, and 10 bases separated the two germline ends. This CDR3 has 14 residues. DNA of the CDR3: TGTGCCAGCAGTGGCACACGGATCTCCTACGAGCAGTACTTC. Its protein product is CASSGTRISYEQYF.

V and J are TRBV7-9 and TRBJ2-7; TRBD2 matches 11 bases. The CDR3 contains 14 residues. Per the germline V gene, CDR1 is SEHNR and CDR2 is FQNEAQ (reference sequence). After removal of 5 bases from V and 3 bases from J, the junction contained 3 bases not matched to a gene. CDR3 region: CASSRTSGFYEQYF. The CDR3 region has the DNA TGTGCCAGCAGCCGGACTAGCGGGTTCTACGAGCAGTACTTC.

V gene TRBV29-1 combines with J gene TRBJ2-7; TRBD2 aligns across 10 bases. CDR1 is SQVTM, CDR2 ANQGSEA, per germline. The CDR3 has 13 residues. The ends lost 4 bases at V and 5 bases at J; junction bases unmatched: 5. The CDR3 DNA reads as TGCAGCGTTGGGGGACTAGCGATCCACGAGCAGTACTTC. Protein sequence: CSVGGLAIHEQYF.

This rearrangement joins TRBV9 to TRBJ1-5; D remains ambiguous. The CDR3 spans 14 residues. Per germline, CDR1 SGDLS and CDR2 YYNGEE. The V and J ends lost 0 bases and 6 bases respectively, with 10 bases between them. The CDR3 loop reads CASSVDFSGQPQHF. For the CDR3, the DNA is TGTGCCAGCAGCGTAGATTTCTCGGGTCAGCCCCAGCATTTT.

This clone was observed a few times. The chain uses TRBV18 and TRBJ2-3; D is unclear. Germline V gives CDR1 KGHSH, CDR2 LQKENI. V lost 4 bases and J 5 bases, leaving 7 bases between the germline ends. The CDR3 length is 12 residues. The DNA of the CDR3 is TGTGCCAGCTCACGCGACCTAGATACGCAGTATTTT. Translation gives CASSRDLDTQYF.

This chain joins TRBV29-1 and TRBJ2-5; possible D gene TRBD1, 5 bases. The length of the CDR3 is 14 residues. V was trimmed by 4 bases and J by 1 base, leaving 13 bases between them. Looked up from germline, CDR1 is SQVTM and CDR2 is ANQGSEA. The CDR3: CSVGQIILQETQYF. In DNA, the CDR3 is TGCAGCGTTGGACAGATAATACTCCAAGAGACCCAGTACTTC.

The chain couples TRBV30 to TRBJ2-7, with D possibly matching TRBD2 (6 bases). CDR1 is GTSNPN, CDR2 SVGIG, per germline (reference sequence). The CDR3 loop spans 15 amino acids. Trimming shortened V by 0 bases and J by 2 bases, and 14 bases separated the two germline ends. In DNA, the CDR3 is TGTGCCTGGAGTGTATTTGGGAGGAGTCCCTACGAGCAGTACTTC. Translated, it gives CAWSVFGRSPYEQYF.

This chain uses TRBV4-2 with TRBJ1-1; tentative D call: TRBD1 (6 bases). CDR1 is LGHNA, CDR2 YNFKEQ, per germline. V lost 0 bases to trimming and J lost 4 bases, with 12 bases between them. CDR3 length equals 15 residues. CDR3 residues: CASSQEGLGGTEAFF. Written as DNA, the CDR3 is TGTGCCAGCAGCCAAGAAGGATTAGGGGGCACTGAAGCTTTCTTT.

The chain carries TRBV25-1 and TRBJ1-6; TRBD1 might be the D (5 bases). V lost 7 bases and J lost 7, with 17 bases in between. Germline V CDR1 and CDR2: MGHDK, SYGVNS. This CDR3 spans 15 amino acids. As DNA, the CDR3 is TGTGCCAGCACCGCTCCGGGGCAGATGAATTCACCCCTCCACTTT. Protein: CASTAPGQMNSPLHF.

The V call is TRBV5-1, the J call TRBJ1-2, with D possibly TRBD1 on 6 matching bases. The CDR3 has 13 amino acids. CDR1 SGHRS and CDR2 YFSETQ come from the germline V gene. V dropped 4 bases and J dropped 5 bases, with 12 bases sitting between them. CDR3 in DNA: TGCGCCAGCAGCCCCAGGACAGAGTATGGCTACACCTTC. It is translated as CASSPRTEYGYTF.

Note on this clone: Other DNA sequences in the sample encode the same CDR3. The chain has TRBV7-9 and TRBJ1-5; tentative D call: TRBD1 (5 bases). Per the germline V gene, CDR1 is SEHNR and CDR2 is FQNEAQ (reference sequence). The CDR3 length is 13 residues. V gave up 1 base and J gave up 7 bases, with 8 bases separating them. CDR3 sequence (DNA): TGTGCCAGCAGCTTAGGAGGGGACCAGCCCCAGCATTTT. It encodes CASSLGGDQPQHF.

This chain connects TRBV23-1 to TRBJ2-5, with unresolved D. TRBV23-1 counts as an open reading frame of uncertain function. V dropped 4 bases and J dropped 2 bases, with 14 bases sitting between them. The CDR3 is 15 amino acids. CDR3: CASSRPGAVQETQYF. In DNA form, the CDR3 reads TGCGCCAGCAGTCGCCCTGGCGCCGTACAAGAGACCCAGTACTTC.

The genes are TRBV9 and TRBJ2-5; TRBD1 matches 9 bases. The CDR3 has 15 residues. In germline, CDR1 is SGDLS, CDR2 YYNGEE. V was clipped by 3 bases and J by 5 bases; unmatched bases: 8. The CDR3 spells CASSARDRAVETQYF. The DNA for the CDR3 is TGTGCCAGCAGCGCCCGGGACAGGGCCGTGGAGACCCAGTACTTC.